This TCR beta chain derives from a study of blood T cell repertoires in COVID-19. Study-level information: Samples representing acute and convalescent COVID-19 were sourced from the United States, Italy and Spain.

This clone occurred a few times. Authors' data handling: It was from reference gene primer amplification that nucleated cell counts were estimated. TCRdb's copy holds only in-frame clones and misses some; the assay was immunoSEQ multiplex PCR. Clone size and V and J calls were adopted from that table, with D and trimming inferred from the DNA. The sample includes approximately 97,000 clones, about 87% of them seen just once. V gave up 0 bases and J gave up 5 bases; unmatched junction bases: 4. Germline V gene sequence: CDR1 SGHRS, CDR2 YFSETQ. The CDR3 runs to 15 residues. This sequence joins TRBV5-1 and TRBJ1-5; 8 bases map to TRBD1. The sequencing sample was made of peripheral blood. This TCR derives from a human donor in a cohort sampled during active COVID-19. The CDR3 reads CASSLDTGGDQPQHF. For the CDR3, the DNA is TGCGCCAGCAGCTTGGATACAGGGGGGGATCAGCCCCAGCATTTT.